This record covers a single T cell receptor beta chain. Its antigen is unknown. The record originates from a study of T cells in Graves' hyperthyroidism and ophthalmopathy. Findings of the study overall: Before onset, ophthalmopathy was predicted by the model a median around 6 months earlier. Most thyroid clonotypes expanded above 0.001 were also detected in blood.

With duration under 3 months, ophthalmopathy was active: Clinical Activity Score at least 3, NOSPECS at least 4. Extraction of PBMCs used roughly 9.3 ml of fresh peripheral blood. There were TCR beta CDR3 regions amplified from RNA transcripts. During a first-round RT-PCR of the TCR CDR3, the HTBI primer set was used. MiXCR, applied by TCRdb to the multiplex PCR reads, yields one record per CDR3 protein. Of some 500,000 distinct CDR3 sequences listed, about 16% are singletons. The sequence came from a woman aged 25 to 39 with Graves' ophthalmopathy. Sequenced: blood.

As DNA, the CDR3 is TGTGCCAGCAGCCAAGGAGGCGGGAGGGCCGGGGAGCTGTTTTTT. Translated: CASSQGGGRAGELFF. This chain connects TRBV7-2 to TRBJ2-2; 9 bases agree with TRBD2. Germline CDR1 is SGHTA and CDR2 is FQGNSA. CDR3 length equals 15 residues. V gave up 5 bases and J gave up 6 bases; unmatched junction bases: 7.